Listed below are T cell receptor beta chains from one sample, sequenced in a study of T-cell memory formation after mild COVID-19. TCRdb itself ran the 5' RACE reads through MiXCR, one entry per CDR3 protein. Altogether about 180,000 distinct CDR3 sequences are present, under 20% being singletons, with the ten largest covering around 3.9%. Sequenced: PBMCs or a T cell subset sorted from them (not recorded which). These receptors all come from a man aged 18 to 30 who had mild COVID-19 (a few samples of this study predate the infection). Cell type and time point are not known. Both conserved end residues are part of each CDR3. Fields, in order: CDR3 protein, CDR3 DNA, D gene, J gene, V gene, clone size. A D gene is named only where the DNA matches it firmly. Size values are once, few and many counts, or a class for expanded clones, and some rows have none.

CASRTPGQGLTGELFF TGTGCCAGCAGGACGCCGGGACAGGGGTTGACCGGGGAGCTGTTTTTT TRBD1 TRBJ2-2 TRBV6-5 few
CASSYVSGRTNSPLHF TGTGCCAGCAGTTACGTATCCGGCCGGACTAATTCACCCCTCCACTTT . TRBJ1-6 TRBV6-5 .
CASSGGSLETQYF TGCGCCAGCAGCGGAGGATCTCTAGAGACCCAGTACTTC . TRBJ2-5 TRBV5-1 few
CASSVDASVGTDTQYF TGTGCCAGCAGCGTAGACGCTAGCGTGGGCACAGATACGCAGTATTTT . TRBJ2-3 TRBV9 few
CASSYQGEETQYF TGCGCCAGCAGCTATCAAGGAGAAGAGACCCAGTACTTC . TRBJ2-5 TRBV5-1 few
CASSSVGQGGTEAFF TGTGCCAGCAGCTCCGTAGGGCAGGGGGGGACTGAAGCTTTCTTT TRBD1 TRBJ1-1 TRBV7-9 few
CSVVQLAGRYEQFF TGCAGCGTTGTACAACTGGCAGGGCGCTATGAGCAGTTCTTC . TRBJ2-1 TRBV29-1 .
CASSLSRPKNIQYF TGTGCCAGCAGCCTCAGTCGCCCCAAAAACATTCAGTACTTC . TRBJ2-4 TRBV6-2/TRBV6-3 few
CASSYDSGGGGGYTF TGCGCCAGCAGCTACGATTCAGGGGGCGGAGGTGGCTACACCTTC TRBD1 TRBJ1-2 TRBV5-1 many
CASSAWGRGHYGYTF TGTGCCAGCAGTGCCTGGGGCAGGGGGCACTATGGCTACACCTTC TRBD1 TRBJ1-2 TRBV6-2/TRBV6-3 few
CASSVYAGQGHNEQFF TGTGCCAGCAGCGTCTACGCCGGACAGGGGCACAATGAGCAGTTCTTC TRBD1 TRBJ2-1 TRBV7-8 .
CASSPNQRGVPPSSTDTQYF TGTGCCAGCAGCCCAAACCAGCGGGGGGTGCCACCCTCTAGCACAGATACGCAGTATTTT TRBD2 TRBJ2-3 TRBV7-3 .
CASRDNRPDTQYF TGTGCCAGCAGAGACAACCGCCCTGATACGCAGTATTTT . TRBJ2-3 TRBV2 .
CASSLYGGAADTQYF TGTGCCAGCAGCTTATACGGGGGGGCGGCAGATACGCAGTATTTT TRBD2 TRBJ2-3 TRBV7-3 .
CASSFFRGRNTGELFF TGTGCCAGCAGCTTTTTCAGGGGGCGCAACACCGGGGAGCTGTTTTTT TRBD1 TRBJ2-2 TRBV7-9 few
CASSYGAEAFF TGTGCCAGCAGTTACGGCGCTGAAGCTTTCTTT . TRBJ1-1 TRBV6-6 .
CASSAGQADTQYF TGTGCCAGCAGTGCTGGACAGGCAGATACGCAGTATTTT TRBD1 TRBJ2-3 TRBV2 .
CASSLAEAGTDTQYF TGTGCCAGCAGCTTAGCAGAGGCGGGCACAGATACGCAGTATTTT . TRBJ2-3 TRBV11-2 many
CASSSDRSQPQHF TGTGCCAGCAGCTCCGACAGAAGCCAGCCCCAGCATTTT . TRBJ1-5 TRBV7-2 few
CASSRQGWRTGELFF TGTGCCAGCAGTCGACAGGGTTGGCGAACCGGGGAGCTGTTTTTT TRBD1 TRBJ2-2 TRBV7-9 .
CARSQDRSGTIYF TGCGCCAGAAGCCAAGATCGGTCGGGGACCATATATTTT . TRBJ1-3 TRBV4-1 .
CASRPGQGLHTQYF TGTGCCAGCAGACCGGGACAGGGGTTACATACGCAGTATTTT TRBD1 TRBJ2-3 TRBV10-3 .
CSATTGGTGKTQYF TGCAGTGCGACCACCGGGGGCACCGGGAAGACCCAGTACTTC . TRBJ2-5 TRBV20-1 few
CSAREGSGSNEQFF TGCAGTGCTAGAGAGGGGTCCGGAAGCAATGAGCAGTTCTTC . TRBJ2-1 TRBV20-1 few
CSGVPRGAREQYF TGCAGTGGAGTCCCGCGGGGGGCTAGAGAGCAGTACTTC TRBD2 TRBJ2-7 TRBV20-1 .
CASSGQIQETQYF TGTGCCAGCAGCGGGCAGATCCAAGAGACCCAGTACTTC . TRBJ2-5 TRBV2 many
CASSFLSGGHAGTQYF TGTGCCAGCAGCTTCCTGAGCGGGGGTCATGCTGGTACGCAGTATTTT TRBD2 TRBJ2-3 TRBV7-2 few
CASSRGRTNTEAFF TGTGCCAGCAGCCGAGGCAGGACGAACACTGAAGCTTTCTTT . TRBJ1-1 TRBV4-2 many
CASSSGQGVYDYGYTF TGTGCCAGCAGCTCGGGACAGGGGGTTTATGACTATGGCTACACCTTC TRBD1 TRBJ1-2 TRBV7-9 .
CSASRQGYQETQYF TGCAGTGCTAGCCGACAGGGGTACCAAGAGACCCAGTACTTC TRBD1 TRBJ2-5 TRBV20-1 few
CASSLAGGNEKLFF TGTGCCAGCAGCTTAGCGGGGGGCAATGAAAAACTGTTTTTT . TRBJ1-4 TRBV7-8 .
CAISLGDTDTQYF TGTGCCATCAGTCTGGGGGACACAGATACGCAGTATTTT . TRBJ2-3 TRBV10-3 .
CASSQLSTKGNEQFF TGTGCCAGCAGCCAGCTGTCGACAAAGGGCAATGAGCAGTTCTTC . TRBJ2-1 TRBV12-3/TRBV12-4 .
CATSPGAGPADTQYF TGTGCCACCAGTCCCGGAGCGGGACCGGCAGATACGCAGTATTTT TRBD2 TRBJ2-3 TRBV24-1 few
CASSPHVGVETQYF TGTGCCAGCAGCCCCCATGTAGGGGTAGAGACCCAGTACTTC . TRBJ2-5 TRBV7-3 few
CASSLVGGDDSPLHF TGTGCCAGCAGCTTGGTCGGGGGAGATGATTCACCCCTCCACTTT . TRBJ1-6 TRBV5-5 .
CASSRDARGLSF TGTGCCAGCAGTAGGGACGCCCGCGGCTTATCCTTC . TRBJ1-2 TRBV12-3/TRBV12-4 few
CASSFSTSNYGYTF TGCGCCAGCAGCTTTTCTACTTCTAACTATGGCTACACCTTC . TRBJ1-2 TRBV5-1 .
CSAAGGGIGDTQYF TGCAGTGCCGCGGGCGGGGGCATCGGAGATACGCAGTATTTT . TRBJ2-3 TRBV20-1 few
CASSYEGFDTEAFF TGTGCCAGCAGTTATGAGGGTTTTGACACTGAAGCTTTCTTT . TRBJ1-1 TRBV6-6 few
CATSRGRGGETNQPQHF TGTGCCACCAGCAGAGGTCGGGGGGGTGAAACTAATCAGCCCCAGCATTTT . TRBJ1-5 TRBV15 few
CASSRLSGAAAKNIQYF TGTGCCAGCTCGCGACTTTCGGGGGCCGCGGCCAAAAACATTCAGTACTTC . TRBJ2-4 TRBV18 .
CASGPGTFHYEQYF TGTGCCAGCGGTCCCGGGACGTTTCACTACGAGCAGTACTTC . TRBJ2-7 TRBV6-5 .